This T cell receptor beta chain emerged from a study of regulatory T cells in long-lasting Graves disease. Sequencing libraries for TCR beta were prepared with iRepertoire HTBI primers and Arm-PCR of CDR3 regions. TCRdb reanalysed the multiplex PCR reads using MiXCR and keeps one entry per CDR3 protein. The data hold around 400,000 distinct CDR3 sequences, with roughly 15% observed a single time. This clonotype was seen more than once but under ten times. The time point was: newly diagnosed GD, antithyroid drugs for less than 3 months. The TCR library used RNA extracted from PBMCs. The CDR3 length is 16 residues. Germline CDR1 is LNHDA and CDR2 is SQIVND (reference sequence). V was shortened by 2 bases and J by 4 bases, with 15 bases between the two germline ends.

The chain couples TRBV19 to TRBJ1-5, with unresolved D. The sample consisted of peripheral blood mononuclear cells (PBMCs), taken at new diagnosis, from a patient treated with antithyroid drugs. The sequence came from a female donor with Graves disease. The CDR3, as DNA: TGTGCCAGTAGTATAAGTTCCCCTCGGATGAATCAGCCCCAGCATTTT. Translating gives CASSISSPRMNQPQHF.